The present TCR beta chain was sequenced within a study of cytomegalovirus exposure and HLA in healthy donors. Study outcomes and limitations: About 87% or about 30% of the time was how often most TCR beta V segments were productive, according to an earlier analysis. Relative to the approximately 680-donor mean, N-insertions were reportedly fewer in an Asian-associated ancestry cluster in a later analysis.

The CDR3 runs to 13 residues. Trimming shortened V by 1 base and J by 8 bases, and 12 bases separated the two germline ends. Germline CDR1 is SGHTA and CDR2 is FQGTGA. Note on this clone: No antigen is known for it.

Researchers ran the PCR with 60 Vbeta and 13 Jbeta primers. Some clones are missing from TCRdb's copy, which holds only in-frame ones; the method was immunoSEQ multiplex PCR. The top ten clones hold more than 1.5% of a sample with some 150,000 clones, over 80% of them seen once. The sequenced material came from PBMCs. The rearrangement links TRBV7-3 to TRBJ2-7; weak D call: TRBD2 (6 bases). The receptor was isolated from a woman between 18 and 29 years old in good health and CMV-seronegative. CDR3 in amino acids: CASSLSGTLQQYF. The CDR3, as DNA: TGTGCCAGCAGCTTAAGTGGGACTCTACAGCAGTACTTC.